This T cell receptor (beta chain) is from a study of graft-versus-host responses after intestinal transplantation. In the study overall: Anti-thymocyte globulin served as induction for all recipients, who then took tacrolimus and steroids for three to four years.

Study outcomes and limitations: GvH clones occurred in recipient marrow; some first appeared in ileum or blood. Allografts of patients with graft-donor T cell macrochimerism showed high graft-versus-host to host-versus-graft clone ratios.

As for this clone: The antigen is unknown.

The assay was immunoSEQ multiplex PCR, and TCRdb's table has in-frame clones only and misses some. The sample holds some 69,000 clones; roughly 92% are singletons and the top ten take about 6.9%. V gave up 0 bases and J gave up 7 bases, with 7 bases separating them. The CDR3 is 13 amino acids. Germline V gives CDR1 MGHRA, CDR2 YSYEKL. The chain combines TRBV4-1 with TRBJ1-5; D call uncertain. The TCR originated in a human patient who received an intestinal transplant, so some T cells may come from the graft donor. Sequencing was performed on bone marrow, taken around 720 days after intestinal transplantation. Here the CDR3 DNA reads TGCGCCAGCAGCCAAGAAGGTTGGCAGCCCCAGCATTTT. It encodes CASSQEGWQPQHF.